This is a list of T cell receptor beta chains from one sample in a study of blood T cell repertoires in COVID-19. Data came from immunoSEQ multiplex PCR; TCRdb stores just in-frame clones and leaves some out. The sample includes roughly 110,000 clones, approximately 88% seen only once; the top ten take under 0.85%. Sequencing was carried out using peripheral blood. These receptor sequences come from a woman in her seventies with acute or convalescent COVID-19. The CDR3 runs from the conserved cysteine through the conserved F or W. D genes are given only for firm matches. Only part of the rows carry a size: once, few, many, or a class if the clone is expanded.

j_call d_call v_call clone_size cdr3_nt cdr3_aa
TRBJ2-1 TRBD2 TRBV28 - TGTGCCAGCAGTTTATCCCTAGCGGGGTTTTACAATGAGCAGTTCTTC CASSLSLAGFYNEQFF
TRBJ2-3 TRBD2 TRBV5-4 - TGTGCCAGCAGCTTGGCGGGGGGGCTGGCAGATACGCAGTATTTT CASSLAGGLADTQYF
TRBJ2-7 - TRBV19 - TGTGCCAGTAGTACCGACCTTAGAGGGTCCTACGAGCAGTACTTC CASSTDLRGSYEQYF
TRBJ2-1 TRBD2 TRBV5-1 - TGCGCCAGCAGCGTACGGACTAGCGGGAGCTCCTACAATGAGCAGTTCTTC CASSVRTSGSSYNEQFF
TRBJ2-7 - TRBV7-8 - TGTGCCAGCAGCTTAGCCGCAGGGCACTACGAGCAGTACTTC CASSLAAGHYEQYF
TRBJ1-2 - TRBV6-6 - TGTGCCAGCAGCCTCGACAGATACTATGGCTACACCTTC CASSLDRYYGYTF
TRBJ1-1 - TRBV6-5 - TGTGCCAGCATGTCACAGGGAAATTTTTCCCCTGAAGCTTTCTTT CASMSQGNFSPEAFF
TRBJ2-1 TRBD2 TRBV27 few TGTGCCAGCTCCCCCGGGGCGGGAGGGAGTGAGCAGTTCTTC CASSPGAGGSEQFF
TRBJ2-2 - TRBV10-3 - TGTGCCATCAGCCTTAGCGGTCCGAACACCGGGGAGCTGTTTTTT CAISLSGPNTGELFF
TRBJ1-5 - TRBV19 - TGTGCCAGTAGTACAGGGTCAAGTCAGCCCCAGCATTTT CASSTGSSQPQHF
TRBJ1-1 TRBD1 TRBV3-1/TRBV3-2 - TGTGCCAGCAGCCCGTCCGGGACAGGGGTAACCACTGAAGCTTTCTTT CASSPSGTGVTTEAFF
TRBJ2-1 - TRBV7-3 - TGTGCCAGCAGCTTAACCGGGTATGAGCAGTTCTTC CASSLTGYEQFF
TRBJ2-3 - TRBV5-1 - TGCGCCAGCAGCTTATCAGGGGATACGCAGTATTTT CASSLSGDTQYF
TRBJ1-4 - TRBV10-2 - TGCGCCAGCAGTGAGGTATTAGCAGGGGCCGAAAAACTGTTTTTT CASSEVLAGAEKLFF
TRBJ2-1 TRBD2 TRBV6-2/TRBV6-3 - TGTGCCAGCAGTGGGACTAGCGGAACTAATGAGCAGTTCTTC CASSGTSGTNEQFF
TRBJ1-4 - TRBV25-1 few TGTGCCAGCAGGGGAGTCAATGAAAAACTGTTTTTT CASRGVNEKLFF
TRBJ1-6 - TRBV15 - TGTGCCACCAGCAGAGATAAAATGGCCCCCCATAATTCACCCCTCCACTTT CATSRDKMAPHNSPLHF
TRBJ1-1 - TRBV11-1 - TGTGCCAGCAGCTTAGTTCGGGGGGAAGCTTTCTTT CASSLVRGEAFF
TRBJ1-3 - TRBV6-1 - TGTGCCAGCAGTGATCAGGGTACGAACACCATATATTTT CASSDQGTNTIYF
TRBJ2-1 TRBD2 TRBV20-1 - TGCAGTGCTAGTCGGGAGGGCCCATACAATGAGCAGTTCTTC CSASREGPYNEQFF
TRBJ1-1 - TRBV9 once TGTGCCAGCAGCGTAGGGCCATCGGGGAGGAACACTGAAGCTTTCTTT CASSVGPSGRNTEAFF
TRBJ2-3 - TRBV18 - TGTGCCAGCTCACCAAGGCAGGGGGGTACCACAGATACGCAGTATTTT CASSPRQGGTTDTQYF
TRBJ1-4 - TRBV5-5 few TGTGCCAGCAGCCCGGGAGGCCAGGTCTCTAATGAAAAACTGTTTTTT CASSPGGQVSNEKLFF
TRBJ2-1 TRBD2 TRBV3-1/TRBV3-2 once TGTGCCAGCAGCCAAGCTAGCGGGGGGGCCAGGAATGAGCAGTTCTTC CASSQASGGARNEQFF
TRBJ1-2 - TRBV19 - TGTGCCAGCCGTAACAGGGAGGGTGGCTACACCTTC CASRNREGGYTF